This note documents a single TCR beta chain sequence. Its antigen is currently unknown. Libraries were prepared by immunoSEQ multiplex PCR; TCRdb keeps only in-frame clonotypes and omits some of them. The data show around 90,000 clones, roughly 90% seen once. The entry originates in a study of OX40 agonist ivuxolimab in advanced cancers. Notes on the study in general: Some nonresponders additionally presented with little normalized T-cell clonal expansion.

Germline V gives CDR1 SQVTM, CDR2 ANQGSEA. This CDR3 comprises 13 residues. V dropped 6 bases and J dropped 2 bases, with 12 bases sitting between them. The TCR sequence derives from an adult with an advanced solid tumor such as melanoma, head and neck, liver or kidney cancer. The rearrangement joins TRBV29-1 to TRBJ2-3, with D perhaps TRBD1 (5 bases). Sequences were derived from CD4+ or CD8+ T cells sorted from blood, sampled in a trial of the OX40 agonist ivuxolimab. CDR3 region: CSVRQLITDTQYF. The CDR3 DNA reads as TGCAGCGTCAGACAGCTAATCACAGATACGCAGTATTTT.